These 27 T cell receptor beta chains were all obtained from the same sample, sequenced in a study of glioma-infiltrating T cells after dendritic cell vaccination (dated by TCRdb to between 2015 and 2016). Reading the label with the study, this specimen's time point is: after dendritic cell vaccination, including at tumor progression/relapse. The library came from the immunoSEQ multiplex PCR assay. TCRdb retrieved this table from immuneACCESS and kept in-frame rearrangements only. Not all clones are present; in checked studies, unresolved V genes account for under half, and no reason is known for the remainder. In all, the sample holds 50,000 to 70,000 clones, and approximately 80% of those were seen once. Together, the top ten hold about a sixth of the sample. The sample consisted of blood, taken after dendritic cell vaccination. The receptors were sampled from a human donor with glioblastoma.

The chain links TRBV2 to TRBJ1-2; TRBD1 aligns across 7 bases. There are 15 residues in the CDR3. Losses at the gene ends were 5 bases for V and 0 bases for J; bases not matched to a gene: 6. The germline gives CDR1 SNHLY, CDR2 FYNNEI. CDR3 sequence: CASSSKDRTNYGYTF. The CDR3 DNA reads TGTGCCAGCAGTTCTAAGGACAGGACTAACTATGGCTACACCTTC.

The sample holds a few counts of this clone. J is TRBJ1-6 and V is TRBV19; TRBD1 matches 10 bases. Per the germline V gene, CDR1 is LNHDA and CDR2 is SQIVND (reference sequence). There are 16 residues in the CDR3. J was trimmed by 6 bases and V by 5 bases; bases with no gene match: 7. The CDR3 coding sequence is TGTGCCAGTAGTGCAGGGACAGGGGCGGGTAATTCACCCCTCCACTTT. It is translated as CASSAGTGAGNSPLHF.

The chain is built from TRBV5-1 and TRBJ2-7; TRBD2 is a possible D gene (5 bases). The V gene lost 3 bases and the J gene lost 3 bases, with 16 bases spanning the gap. CDR1 is SGHRS, CDR2 YFSETQ, per germline. The CDR3 extends over 15 amino acids. CDR3 nucleotides: TGCGCCAGCAGCTGGAGGCAGATGGACGACTACGAGCAGTACTTC. Translating gives CASSWRQMDDYEQYF.

The gene calls are TRBV6-6 and TRBJ1-2; TRBD1 aligns across 10 bases. The V gene's germline CDR1 is MNHNY and CDR2 SVGAGI (reference sequence). The CDR3 sequence is 14 residues long. The junction had 10 bases not matched to a gene; V was cut back by 7 bases and J by 8 bases. The CDR3: CASISTGGGYGYTF. The CDR3, as DNA: TGTGCCAGCATATCGACAGGGGGCGGCTACGGCTACACCTTC.

This clone was found once. The chain carries TRBV7-2 and TRBJ2-1; the D gene is possibly TRBD2 (6 bases). The CDR3 extends over 15 amino acids. Trimming pared 3 bases from V and 6 bases from J, leaving 15 bases between. Germline CDR1 is SGHTA and CDR2 is FQGNSA. The CDR3 region is CASSLESGDSNEQFF. The CDR3 nucleotides are TGTGCCAGCAGCTTGGAGTCGGGGGACTCCAATGAGCAGTTCTTC.

The chain employs TRBV5-1 and TRBJ2-3, with a weak D call TRBD2 (6 bases). Trimming removed 4 bases at V and 4 bases at J, with 13 bases between. The CDR3 runs 14 residues. CDR1 is SGHRS and CDR2 is YFSETQ in the germline V gene. The CDR3 DNA sequence: TGCGCCAGCAGCGCGGGGACCCGGGCAGATACGCAGTATTTT. Translating gives CASSAGTRADTQYF.

V is TRBV2 and J is TRBJ2-7; TRBD2 matches at 7 bases. Germline-derived CDR1 and CDR2 are SNHLY and FYNNEI. The CDR3 is 9 amino acids. V dropped 10 bases and J dropped 7; count of bases not matched to a gene: 1. The DNA of the CDR3 is TGTGCCACGGGAGGAGAGCAGTACTTC. Translated, it gives CATGGEQYF.

The chain joins TRBV6-1 to TRBJ2-7; D call uncertain. Germline assignment: CDR1 MNHNS and CDR2 SASEGT. This CDR3 spans 12 amino acids. Trimming removed 6 bases at V and 3 bases at J, with 9 bases between. CDR3 coding DNA: TGTGCCAGCAGAGACATTCTCTACGAGCAGTACTTC. Translating it yields CASRDILYEQYF.

The rearrangement joins TRBV5-1 to TRBJ2-7, with 14 positions matching TRBD2. In germline, CDR1 is SGHRS, CDR2 YFSETQ. V shed 5 bases, J shed 5 bases, and the junction held 6 bases outside the gene matches. The CDR3 loop spans 15 amino acids. The CDR3 bases are TGCGCCAGCAGAAACGGACTAGCGGGGGGACACGAGCAGTACTTC. Translation: CASRNGLAGGHEQYF.

CDR3: CATRTGGDSGANVLTF. CDR3 bases: TGTGCCACCCGGACAGGGGGCGATTCTGGGGCCAACGTCCTGACTTTC. The rearrangement uses TRBV15 and TRBJ2-6, with 11 bases aligning to TRBD1. V was pared by 8 bases and J by 1 base, with 4 bases of the junction left unmatched. The germline V gene encodes CDR1 LNHNV and CDR2 YYDKDF (reference sequence). This CDR3 contains 16 residues.

The chain has TRBV5-1 and TRBJ1-1, with TRBD1 matching 8 bases. The CDR3 is made up of 18 amino acids. The V and J ends lost 0 bases and 0 bases, in that order; junction bases with no gene match: 10. Germline V lookup: CDR1 SGHRS, CDR2 YFSETQ. The CDR3 nucleotides are TGCGCCAGCAGCTTGGCGCTCGGACAGGGACCGATGAACACTGAAGCTTTCTTT. This sequence encodes CASSLALGQGPMNTEAFF.

The chain couples TRBV4-3 to TRBJ1-6; D remains ambiguous. CDR1 LGHNA and CDR2 YSLEER come from the germline V gene. V lost 0 bases, J lost 11 bases, and 14 bases lay in between. This CDR3 is 15 amino acids long. The CDR3 reads CASSQDRRTGAPLHF. DNA for the CDR3: TGCGCCAGCAGCCAAGATAGGCGGACCGGGGCACCCCTCCACTTT.

This clone was picked up one time. The chain carries TRBV4-1 and TRBJ2-7, with D possibly TRBD2 on 5 matching bases. Trimming left V 1 base short and J 6 bases short, with 10 bases between. The CDR3 contains 13 residues. Germline-derived CDR1 and CDR2 are MGHRA and YSYEKL. CDR3 protein: CASSQGRGSEQYF. The CDR3 nucleotides read TGCGCCAGCAGCCAAGGTCGCGGGTCCGAGCAGTACTTC.

About this clone: One end of the junction does not line up with germline, which may come from a read error. The V gene is TRBV7-7, the J gene TRBJ2-3; no firm D call. CDR1 and CDR2 (germline): SSHAT, FNYEAQ (reference sequence). This CDR3 contains 13 residues. The CDR3 DNA sequence: TGTGCTAGCAGCTTCGGTGCTACAGATACGCAGTATTTT. Translating it yields CASSFGATDTQYF.

The chain couples TRBV30 to TRBJ2-7, with TRBD1 as a possible D gene (6 bases). The CDR3 totals 14 residues. The V gene lost 0 bases and the J gene lost 0 bases, with 9 bases spanning the gap. Germline assignment: CDR1 GTSNPN and CDR2 SVGIG (reference sequence). CDR3 region: CAWSVGDTSYEQYF. The CDR3 region has the DNA TGTGCCTGGAGTGTAGGGGACACCTCCTACGAGCAGTACTTC. Filled out from reference TRBV30 and TRBJ2-7, the complete variable domain reads SQTIHQWPATLVQPVGSPLSLECTVEGTSNPNLYWYRQAAGRGLQLLFYSVGIGQISSEVPQNLSASRPQDRQFILSSKKLLLSDSGFYLCAWSVGDTSYEQYFGPGTRLTVT.

The V and J genes are TRBV7-3 and TRBJ2-1; 9 nucleotides line up with TRBD2. The CDR3 is 14 amino acids. The germline CDR1 and CDR2 sequences are SGHTA and FQGTGA. With V trimmed by 1 base and J by 7 bases, 2 bases remained unmatched. Written as DNA, the CDR3 is TGTGCCAGCAGCTTAAACCTAGCGGGGAATGAGCAGTTCTTC. Its translation is CASSLNLAGNEQFF.

The chain carries TRBV6-5 and TRBJ1-1; no firm D call. V was trimmed by 2 bases and J by 3 bases, leaving 10 bases between them. Germline CDR1 MNHEY, CDR2 SVGAGI. There are 14 residues in the CDR3. CDR3 DNA sequence: TGTGCCAGCAGTTACGGGCAGGAAGACACTGAAGCTTTCTTT. It yields the protein CASSYGQEDTEAFF.

The V and J genes are TRBV13 and TRBJ1-4; tentatively, D is TRBD1 (5 bases). V lost 2 bases and J 4 bases, leaving 8 bases between the germline ends. The germline gives CDR1 PRHDT, CDR2 FYEKMQ (reference sequence). This CDR3 spans 14 amino acids. The CDR3 nucleotides are TGTGCCAGCAGCTTATGGGGCTTTAATGAAAAACTGTTTTTT. This codes for CASSLWGFNEKLFF.

This rearrangement joins TRBV15 to TRBJ1-1; 7 bases line up with TRBD1. Trimming removed 5 bases from V and 5 bases from J; junction bases left unmatched: 2. Germline lookup yields CDR1 LNHNV and CDR2 YYDKDF (reference sequence). The CDR3 totals 12 residues. The CDR3 protein is CATSPTGTEAFF. The CDR3 coding sequence is TGTGCCACCAGCCCGACAGGGACTGAAGCTTTCTTT.

Note on this clone: One junction end disagrees with the germline gene, perhaps due to a read error. The chain uses TRBV7-7 and TRBJ2-2; no clear D. CDR1 is SSHAT and CDR2 is FNYEAQ in the germline V gene (reference sequence). The CDR3 spans 13 residues. This CDR3 reads CASSSTNTGELFF. CDR3 sequence (DNA): TGTGCTAGCAGCTCTACGAACACCGGGGAGCTGTTTTTT.

The rearrangement links TRBV2 to TRBJ1-1; 12 bases align to TRBD1. Trimming removed 7 bases from V and 2 bases from J; junction bases left unmatched: 17. Germline CDR1 reads SNHLY; CDR2 reads FYNNEI. The CDR3 is made up of 19 amino acids. CDR3 bases: TGTGCCAGCATCGGGGACAGGGGGCCGTCATGGATTGAAAACACTGAAGCTTTCTTT. Protein: CASIGDRGPSWIENTEAFF.

V usage is TRBV4-1 and J usage is TRBJ2-7, with 9 positions matching TRBD1. The CDR3 covers 15 residues. The J segment lost 3 bases and the V segment lost 2 bases, leaving 5 bases of the junction unmatched. Germline V gives CDR1 MGHRA, CDR2 YSYEKL. CDR3 loop: CASSQLQGALYEQYF. The CDR3 DNA is TGCGCCAGCAGCCAACTACAGGGGGCCCTCTACGAGCAGTACTTC.

This clone was detected a few times. This chain joins TRBV4-1 and TRBJ1-1; D gene ambiguous. V was cut by 2 bases and J by 0 bases, with 10 bases left in between. In germline, CDR1 is MGHRA, CDR2 YSYEKL. This CDR3 has 15 amino acids. CDR3 sequence: CASSQLESMNTEAFF. The CDR3 DNA reads TGCGCCAGCAGCCAATTGGAGTCCATGAACACTGAAGCTTTCTTT.

The rearrangement uses TRBV5-1 and TRBJ2-7; a possible D gene is TRBD1 (5 bases). Germline V lookup: CDR1 SGHRS, CDR2 YFSETQ. This CDR3 is built from 14 residues. Trimming left V 4 bases short and J 3 bases short, with 14 bases between. The CDR3 DNA is TGCGCCAGCAGCCGGAACAGGCTCGTCTACGAGCAGTACTTC. It yields the protein CASSRNRLVYEQYF.

This clone was recorded once. CDR3 sequence: CASSVDGYSNQPQHF. In nucleotides, the CDR3 is TGTGCCAGCAGCGTAGACGGGTATAGCAATCAGCCCCAGCATTTT. This sequence joins TRBV9 and TRBJ1-5; D not certain. Trimming pared 0 bases from V and 0 bases from J, leaving 7 bases between. Germline V gene lookup returns CDR1 SGDLS and CDR2 YYNGEE. The CDR3 is made up of 15 amino acids.

V and J are TRBV15 and TRBJ1-2; no firm D call. V shed 0 bases and J shed 6 bases, with 14 bases lying between them. Looked up from germline, CDR1 is LNHNV and CDR2 is YYDKDF (reference sequence). The CDR3 totals 15 residues. Here the CDR3 DNA reads TGTGCCACCAGCAGAGAGTCGCGGGGATATGATGGCTACACCTTC. Translation: CATSRESRGYDGYTF. Together with reference TRBV15 and TRBJ1-2, the CDR3 gives the full variable domain: DAMVIQNPRYQVTQFGKPVTLSCSQTLNHNVMYWYQQKSSQAPKLLFHYYDKDFNNEADTPDNFQSRRPNTSFCFLDIRSPGLGDTAMYLCATSRESRGYDGYTFGSGTRLTVV.

CDR3 nucleotides: TGTGCCAGCAGTGGTGGACTAGCGGGGGGAGAGACCCAGTACTTC. Amino acids: CASSGGLAGGETQYF. The genes are TRBV6-1 and TRBJ2-5, with 14 bases identical to TRBD2. The CDR3 totals 15 residues. Trimming removed 4 bases from V and 4 bases from J; junction bases left unmatched: 2. Germline V gives CDR1 MNHNS, CDR2 SASEGT.